This T cell receptor (beta chain) derives from a study of cytomegalovirus exposure and HLA in healthy donors. The CDR3 has 14 amino acids. Germline V gene lookup returns CDR1 PRHDT and CDR2 FYEKMQ (reference sequence). With 7 bases clipped from V and 1 base from J, the junction kept 4 bases outside the gene matches. With 60 Vbeta and 13 Jbeta primers, the PCR was carried out. Clones were sequenced by immunoSEQ multiplex PCR, and TCRdb holds only the in-frame ones, with some missing. The table lists around 200,000 clones, approximately 80% of them singletons. The TCR was taken from a woman aged 45-65 years in good health and CMV-seronegative. Material: PBMCs. The rearrangement links TRBV13 to TRBJ1-5, with 7 bases that match TRBD1. Here the CDR3 reads CASTLRGSNQPQHF. In DNA, the CDR3 is TGTGCCAGCACCCTCAGGGGGAGCAATCAGCCCCAGCATTTT.